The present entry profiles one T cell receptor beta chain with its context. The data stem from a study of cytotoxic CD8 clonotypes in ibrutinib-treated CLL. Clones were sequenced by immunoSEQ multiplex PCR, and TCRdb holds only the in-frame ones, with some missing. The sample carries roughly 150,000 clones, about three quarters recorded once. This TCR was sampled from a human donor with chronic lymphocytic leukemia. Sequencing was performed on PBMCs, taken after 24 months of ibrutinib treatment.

This CDR3 reads CASSLLDRGSTGELFF. The CDR3 DNA sequence: TGCGCCAGCAGCTTGCTCGACAGGGGGTCCACCGGGGAGCTGTTTTTT. The V and J genes are TRBV5-1 and TRBJ2-2, with 9 bases that match TRBD1. Germline lookup yields CDR1 SGHRS and CDR2 YFSETQ. Trimming cost V 1 base and J 4 bases; bases outside gene matches: 5. This CDR3 region has 16 residues.